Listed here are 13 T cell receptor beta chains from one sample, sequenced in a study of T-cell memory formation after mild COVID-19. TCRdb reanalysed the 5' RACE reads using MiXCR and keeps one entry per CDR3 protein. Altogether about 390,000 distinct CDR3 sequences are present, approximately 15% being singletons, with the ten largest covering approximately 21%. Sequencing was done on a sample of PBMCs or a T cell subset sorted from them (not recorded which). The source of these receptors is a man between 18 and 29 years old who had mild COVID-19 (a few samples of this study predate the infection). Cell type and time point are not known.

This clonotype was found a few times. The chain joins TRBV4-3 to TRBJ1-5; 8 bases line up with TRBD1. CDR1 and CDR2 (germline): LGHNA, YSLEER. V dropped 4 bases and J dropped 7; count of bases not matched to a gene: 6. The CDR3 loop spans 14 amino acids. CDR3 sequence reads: CASSRDRGWQPQHF. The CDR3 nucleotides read TGCGCCAGCAGCCGTGACAGGGGCTGGCAGCCCCAGCATTTT.

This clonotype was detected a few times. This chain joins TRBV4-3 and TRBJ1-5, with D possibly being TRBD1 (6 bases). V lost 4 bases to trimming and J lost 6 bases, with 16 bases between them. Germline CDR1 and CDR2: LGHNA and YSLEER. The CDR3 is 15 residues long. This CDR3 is CASSRIRGGSQPQHF. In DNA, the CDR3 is TGCGCCAGCAGCCGTATTAGGGGGGGAAGTCAGCCCCAGCATTTT.

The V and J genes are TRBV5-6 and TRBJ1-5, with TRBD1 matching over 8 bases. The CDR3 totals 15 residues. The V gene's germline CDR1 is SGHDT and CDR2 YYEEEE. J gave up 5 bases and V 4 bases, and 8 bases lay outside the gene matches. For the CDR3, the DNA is TGTGCCAGCAGCGGCTTCGGACAGGGCCATCAGCCCCAGCATTTT. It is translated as CASSGFGQGHQPQHF. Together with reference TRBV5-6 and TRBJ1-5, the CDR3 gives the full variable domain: DAGVTQSPTHLIKTRGQQVTLRCSPKSGHDTVSWYQQALGQGPQFIFQYYEEEERQRGNFPDRFSGHQFPNYSSELNVNALLLGDSALYLCASSGFGQGHQPQHFGDGTRLSIL.

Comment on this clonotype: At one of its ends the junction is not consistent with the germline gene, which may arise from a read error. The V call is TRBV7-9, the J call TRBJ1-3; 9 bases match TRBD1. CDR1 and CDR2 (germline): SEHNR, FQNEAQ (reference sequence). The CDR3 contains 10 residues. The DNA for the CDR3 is TGTGCCAGCAGATTGGGACAGGGTGATTTT. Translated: CASRLGQGDF.

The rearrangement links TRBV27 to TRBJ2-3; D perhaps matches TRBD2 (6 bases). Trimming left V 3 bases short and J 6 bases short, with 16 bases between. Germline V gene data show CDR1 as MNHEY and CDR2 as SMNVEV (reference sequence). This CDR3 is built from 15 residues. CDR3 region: CASSFVGGLRDTQYF. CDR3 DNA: TGTGCCAGCAGTTTCGTGGGGGGTCTACGCGATACGCAGTATTTT.

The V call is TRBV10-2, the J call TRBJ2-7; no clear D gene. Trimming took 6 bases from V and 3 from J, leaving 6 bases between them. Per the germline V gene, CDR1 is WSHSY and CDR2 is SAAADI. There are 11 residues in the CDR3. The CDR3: CASRLYYEQYF. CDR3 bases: TGCGCCAGCAGACTATACTACGAGCAGTACTTC.

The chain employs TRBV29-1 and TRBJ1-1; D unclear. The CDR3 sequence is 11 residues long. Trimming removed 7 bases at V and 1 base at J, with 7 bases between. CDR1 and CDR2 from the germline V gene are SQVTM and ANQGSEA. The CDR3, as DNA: TGCAGCGCTCCAAAGAACACTGAAGCTTTCTTT. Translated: CSAPKNTEAFF.

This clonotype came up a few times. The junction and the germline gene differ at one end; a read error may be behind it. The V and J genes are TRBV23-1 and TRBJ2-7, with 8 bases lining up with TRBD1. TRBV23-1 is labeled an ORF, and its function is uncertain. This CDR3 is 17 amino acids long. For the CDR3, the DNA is TGCGCCAGCAGTCGAGAGACAGCGTCGGGACAGGCTAAGGGTGCGAACTTC. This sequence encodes CASSRETASGQAKGANF.

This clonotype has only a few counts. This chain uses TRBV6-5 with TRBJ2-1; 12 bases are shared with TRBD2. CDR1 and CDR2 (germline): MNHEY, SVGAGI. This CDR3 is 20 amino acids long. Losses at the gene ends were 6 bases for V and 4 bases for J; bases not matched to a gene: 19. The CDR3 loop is CASSHPASGGDHPYYNEQFF. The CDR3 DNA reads TGTGCCAGCAGCCACCCAGCTAGCGGGGGGGACCACCCCTATTACAATGAGCAGTTCTTC.

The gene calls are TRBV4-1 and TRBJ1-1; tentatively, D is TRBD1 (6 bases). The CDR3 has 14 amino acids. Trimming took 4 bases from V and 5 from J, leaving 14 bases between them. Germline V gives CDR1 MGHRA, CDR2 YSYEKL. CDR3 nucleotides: TGCGCCAGCAGCCGGAACAGGGCTCGGACTGAAGCTTTCTTT. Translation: CASSRNRARTEAFF.

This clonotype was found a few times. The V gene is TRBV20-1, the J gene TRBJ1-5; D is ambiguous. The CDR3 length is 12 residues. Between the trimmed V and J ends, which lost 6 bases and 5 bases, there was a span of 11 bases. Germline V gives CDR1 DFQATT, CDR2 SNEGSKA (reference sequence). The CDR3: CSAIEGDQPQHF. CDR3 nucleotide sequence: TGCAGTGCCATCGAGGGCGATCAGCCCCAGCATTTT.

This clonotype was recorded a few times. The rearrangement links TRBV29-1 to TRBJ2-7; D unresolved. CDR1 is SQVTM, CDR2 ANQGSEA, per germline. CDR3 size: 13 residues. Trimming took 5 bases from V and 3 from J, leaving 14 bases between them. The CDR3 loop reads CSVRRNPDYEQYF. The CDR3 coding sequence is TGCAGCGTTCGACGGAACCCAGACTACGAGCAGTACTTC.

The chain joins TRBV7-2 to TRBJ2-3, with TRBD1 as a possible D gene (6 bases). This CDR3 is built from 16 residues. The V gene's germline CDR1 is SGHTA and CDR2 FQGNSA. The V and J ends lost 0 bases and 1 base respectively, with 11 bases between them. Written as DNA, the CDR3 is TGTGCCAGCAGCTTAGCCACAGGGTTGGGCACAGATACGCAGTATTTT. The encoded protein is CASSLATGLGTDTQYF.